The clone carrying this TCR beta chain was seen repeatedly, ten times or more. Its cognate antigen is unknown. These data originate in a study of T cell repertoires in cytomegalovirus infection. Study background: Matching HLA type and CMV infection were both indicated by public TCR beta signatures.

TCRdb recomputed calls from the reads with MiXCR, one row per CDR3 protein. The sample carries nearly 650,000 distinct CDR3 sequences, approximately 24% recorded once. CDR3 length equals 15 residues. In germline, CDR1 is SEHNR, CDR2 FQNEAQ (reference sequence). V was trimmed by 5 bases and J by 2 bases, leaving 16 bases between them. Study observations and caveats: Carriage of CMV together with the relevant HLA was identifiable through cumulative public TCR beta family frequency. Clonotypes of TCR beta that were HLA-C-restricted and CMV-specific dominated the ex vivo response.

The rearrangement links TRBV7-9 to TRBJ2-7; D tentatively fits TRBD1 or TRBD2 (5 bases each). The source material was CD8+ T cells from PBMCs. The TCR was taken from a human donor in good health (CMV status not recorded). Some clones in this sample may be carry-over from other donors' samples. The CDR3 DNA follows: TGTGCCAGCAGCACTCCGGGACCGCAAGCCTACGAGCAGTACTTC. Protein sequence: CASSTPGPQAYEQYF.